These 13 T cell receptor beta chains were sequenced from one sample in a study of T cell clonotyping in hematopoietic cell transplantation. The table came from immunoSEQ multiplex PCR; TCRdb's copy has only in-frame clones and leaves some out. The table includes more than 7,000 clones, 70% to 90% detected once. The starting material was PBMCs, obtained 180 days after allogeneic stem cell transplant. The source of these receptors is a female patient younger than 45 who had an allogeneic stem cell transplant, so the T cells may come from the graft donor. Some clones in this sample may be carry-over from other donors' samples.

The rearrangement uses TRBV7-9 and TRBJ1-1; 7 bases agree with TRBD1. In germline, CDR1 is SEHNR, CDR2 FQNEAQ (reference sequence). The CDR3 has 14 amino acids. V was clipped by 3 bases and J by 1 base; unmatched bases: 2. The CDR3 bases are TGTGCCAGCAGCTTGCGACAGGGGAACACTGAAGCTTTCTTT. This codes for CASSLRQGNTEAFF.

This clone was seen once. In DNA form, the CDR3 reads TGTGCCAGCAGCGTAGGAGGGGGACAGGGGGAAAAACTGTTTTTT. Translating gives CASSVGGGQGEKLFF. The J gene is TRBJ1-4, the V gene TRBV9, with 10 bases matching TRBD1. This CDR3 has 15 amino acids. The J segment lost 8 bases and the V segment lost 0 bases, leaving 4 bases of the junction unmatched. Germline values: CDR1 SGDLS, CDR2 YYNGEE.

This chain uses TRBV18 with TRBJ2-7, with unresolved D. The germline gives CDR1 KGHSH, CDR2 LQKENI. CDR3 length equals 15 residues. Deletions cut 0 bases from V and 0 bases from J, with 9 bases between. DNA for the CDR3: TGTGCCAGCTCACCACCGGGATTTTCCTCCTACGAGCAGTACTTC. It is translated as CASSPPGFSSYEQYF.

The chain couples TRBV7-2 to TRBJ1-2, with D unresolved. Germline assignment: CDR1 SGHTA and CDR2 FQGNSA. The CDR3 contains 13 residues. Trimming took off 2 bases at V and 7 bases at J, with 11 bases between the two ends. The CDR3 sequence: CASSLTLISGYTF. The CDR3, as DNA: TGTGCCAGCAGCTTAACGTTGATCAGTGGCTACACCTTC.

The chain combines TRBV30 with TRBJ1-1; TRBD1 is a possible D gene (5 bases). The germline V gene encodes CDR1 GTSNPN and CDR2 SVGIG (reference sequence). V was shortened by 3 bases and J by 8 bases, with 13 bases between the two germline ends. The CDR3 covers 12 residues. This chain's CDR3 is CAWRQALTEAFF. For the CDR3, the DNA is TGTGCCTGGAGACAGGCGCTAACCGAAGCTTTCTTT.

The CDR3 DNA is TGTGCCAGCAGCTTAGGGGGGTTGACTGAAGCTTTCTTT. Its translation: CASSLGGLTEAFF. The genes are TRBV5-4 and TRBJ1-1, with a possible D match to TRBD1 (6 bases). This CDR3 region has 13 residues. Germline lookup yields CDR1 SGHNT and CDR2 YYREEE (reference sequence). Trimming took off 2 bases at V and 5 bases at J, with 10 bases between the two ends.

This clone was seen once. The CDR3 reads CAWSSQVTVTQYF. CDR3 DNA sequence: TGTGCCTGGAGTTCACAGGTCACGGTGACCCAGTACTTC. The chain employs TRBV30 and TRBJ2-5; TRBD1 might be the D (5 bases). The CDR3 spans 13 residues. The ends were cut back, 2 bases at V and 7 bases at J, with 14 bases in the middle. Germline assignment: CDR1 GTSNPN and CDR2 SVGIG (reference sequence).

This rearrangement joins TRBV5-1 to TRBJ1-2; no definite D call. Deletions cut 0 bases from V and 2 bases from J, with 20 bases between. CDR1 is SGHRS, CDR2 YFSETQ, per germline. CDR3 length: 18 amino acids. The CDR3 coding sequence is TGCGCCAGCAGCTTGGAGGGAAGGCTGGCAGTCACGAACTATGGCTACACCTTC. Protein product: CASSLEGRLAVTNYGYTF.

The CDR3 region is CSCGTGPTGELFF. DNA for the CDR3: TGCAGTTGCGGGACAGGTCCTACTGGGGAGCTGTTTTTT. V usage is TRBV29-1 and J usage is TRBJ2-2; 8 bases match TRBD1. CDR3 length equals 13 residues. Germline CDR1 SQVTM, CDR2 ANQGSEA.

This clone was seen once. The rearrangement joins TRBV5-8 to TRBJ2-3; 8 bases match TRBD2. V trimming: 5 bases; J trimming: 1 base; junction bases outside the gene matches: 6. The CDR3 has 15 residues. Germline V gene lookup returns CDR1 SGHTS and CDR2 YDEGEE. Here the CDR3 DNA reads TGTGCCAGCAGAGACGCGGGGGGACGCACAGATACGCAGTATTTT. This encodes CASRDAGGRTDTQYF.

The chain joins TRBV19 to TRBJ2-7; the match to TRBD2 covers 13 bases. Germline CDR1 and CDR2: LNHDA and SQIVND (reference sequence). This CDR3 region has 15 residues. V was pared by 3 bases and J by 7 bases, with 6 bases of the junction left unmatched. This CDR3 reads CASSIRTSGGGEQYF. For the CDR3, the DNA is TGTGCCAGTAGTATCAGGACTAGCGGGGGTGGTGAGCAGTACTTC.

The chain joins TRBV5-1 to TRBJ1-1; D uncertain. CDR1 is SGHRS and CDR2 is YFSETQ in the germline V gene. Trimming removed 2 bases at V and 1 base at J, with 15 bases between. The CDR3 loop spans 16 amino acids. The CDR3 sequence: CASSFFALGGNTEAFF. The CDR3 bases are TGCGCCAGCAGCTTCTTCGCACTCGGAGGGAACACTGAAGCTTTCTTT.

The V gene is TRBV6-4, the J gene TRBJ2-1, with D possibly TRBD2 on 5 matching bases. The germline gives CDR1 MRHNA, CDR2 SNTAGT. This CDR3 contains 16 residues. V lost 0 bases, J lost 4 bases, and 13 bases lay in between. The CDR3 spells CASSDSTRALYNEQFF. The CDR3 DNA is TGTGCCAGCAGTGACTCTACGAGGGCACTATACAATGAGCAGTTCTTC.